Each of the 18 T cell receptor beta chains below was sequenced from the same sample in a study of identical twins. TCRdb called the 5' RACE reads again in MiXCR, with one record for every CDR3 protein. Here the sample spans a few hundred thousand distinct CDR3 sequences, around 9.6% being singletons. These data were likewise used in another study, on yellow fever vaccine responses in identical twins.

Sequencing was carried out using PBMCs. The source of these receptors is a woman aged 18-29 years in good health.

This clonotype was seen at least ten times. The CDR3 loop reads CASSLWRGSNYGYTF. CDR3 nucleotide sequence: TGTGCCAGCAGTTTATGGAGGGGGAGTAACTATGGCTACACCTTC. The V and J genes are TRBV28 and TRBJ1-2, with D tentatively TRBD1 (6 bases). V was clipped by 0 bases and J by 1 base, with 9 bases between them. The germline CDR1 and CDR2 sequences are MDHEN and SYDVKM. The CDR3 length is 15 residues.

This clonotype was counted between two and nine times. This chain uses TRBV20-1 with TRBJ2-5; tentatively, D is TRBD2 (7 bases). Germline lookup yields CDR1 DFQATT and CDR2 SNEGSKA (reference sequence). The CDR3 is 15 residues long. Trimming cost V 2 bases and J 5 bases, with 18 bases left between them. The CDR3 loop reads CSARLFGEGGETQYF. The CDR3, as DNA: TGCAGTGCTAGACTCTTCGGGGAGGGGGGGGAGACCCAGTACTTC.

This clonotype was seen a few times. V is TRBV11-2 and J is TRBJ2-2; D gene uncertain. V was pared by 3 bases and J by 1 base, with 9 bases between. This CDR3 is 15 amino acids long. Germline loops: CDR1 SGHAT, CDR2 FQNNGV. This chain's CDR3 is CASSLPSWNTGELFF. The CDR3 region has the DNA TGTGCCAGCAGCTTGCCGTCTTGGAACACCGGGGAGCTGTTTTTT.

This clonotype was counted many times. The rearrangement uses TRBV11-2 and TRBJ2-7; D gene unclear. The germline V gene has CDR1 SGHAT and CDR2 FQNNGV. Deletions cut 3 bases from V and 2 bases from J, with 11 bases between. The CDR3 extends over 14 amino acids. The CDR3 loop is CASSFLKGAYEQYF. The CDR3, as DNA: TGTGCCAGCAGCTTTTTGAAGGGCGCCTACGAGCAGTACTTC.

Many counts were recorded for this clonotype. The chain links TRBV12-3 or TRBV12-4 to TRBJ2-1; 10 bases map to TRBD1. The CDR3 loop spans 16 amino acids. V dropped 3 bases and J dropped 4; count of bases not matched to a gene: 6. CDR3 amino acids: CASSFRTGGGYNEQFF. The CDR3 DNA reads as TGTGCCAGCAGTTTCCGGACAGGGGGTGGGTACAATGAGCAGTTCTTC.

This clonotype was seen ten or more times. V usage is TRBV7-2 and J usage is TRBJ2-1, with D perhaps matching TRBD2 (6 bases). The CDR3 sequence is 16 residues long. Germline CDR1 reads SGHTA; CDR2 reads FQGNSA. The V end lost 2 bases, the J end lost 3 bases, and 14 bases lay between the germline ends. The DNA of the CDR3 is TGTGCCAGCAGCTTACTAGCGACCCATAGCTACAATGAGCAGTTCTTC. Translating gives CASSLLATHSYNEQFF.

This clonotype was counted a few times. CDR3 sequence reads: CASSRQRGIYNEQFF. The CDR3 region has the DNA TGTGCCAGCAGTAGACAGAGGGGTATTTACAATGAGCAGTTCTTC. The rearrangement joins TRBV6-1 to TRBJ2-1, with D perhaps being TRBD1 or TRBD2 (5 bases each). V shed 5 bases and J shed 4 bases, with 15 bases lying between them. The germline V gene encodes CDR1 MNHNS and CDR2 SASEGT. This CDR3 has 15 amino acids.

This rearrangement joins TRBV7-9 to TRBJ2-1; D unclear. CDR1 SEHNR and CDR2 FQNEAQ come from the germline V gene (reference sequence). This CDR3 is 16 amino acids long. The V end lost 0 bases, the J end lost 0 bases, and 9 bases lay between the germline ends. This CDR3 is CASSLAPDRSYNEQFF. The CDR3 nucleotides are TGTGCCAGCAGCTTAGCCCCCGATCGCTCCTACAATGAGCAGTTCTTC.

The CDR3 protein is CASSPLPDRVVAGGPHPKEQYF. The CDR3 DNA reads TGTGCCAGCTCCCCTCTCCCCGACCGTGTGGTAGCGGGAGGCCCCCACCCTAAGGAGCAGTACTTC. This rearrangement joins TRBV6-2 or TRBV6-3 to TRBJ2-7; 10 bases fit TRBD2. This CDR3 has 22 amino acids. Germline V lookup: CDR1 MNHEY, CDR2 SVGEGT. V lost 8 bases to trimming and J lost 7 bases; unmatched junction nucleotides: 35.

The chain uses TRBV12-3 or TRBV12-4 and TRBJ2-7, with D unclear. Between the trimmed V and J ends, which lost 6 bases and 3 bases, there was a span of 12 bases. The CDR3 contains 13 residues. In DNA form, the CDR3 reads TGTGCCAGCAGCATCCAAGTAGGCTACGAGCAGTACGTC. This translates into CASSIQVGYEQYV.

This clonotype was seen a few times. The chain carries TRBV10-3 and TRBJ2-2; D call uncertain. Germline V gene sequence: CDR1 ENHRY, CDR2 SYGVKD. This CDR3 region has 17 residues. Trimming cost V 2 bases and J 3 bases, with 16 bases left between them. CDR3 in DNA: TGTGCCATCAGTGAGATAGGTGGAGACCTTCACACCGGGGAGCTGTTTTTT. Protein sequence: CAISEIGGDLHTGELFF.

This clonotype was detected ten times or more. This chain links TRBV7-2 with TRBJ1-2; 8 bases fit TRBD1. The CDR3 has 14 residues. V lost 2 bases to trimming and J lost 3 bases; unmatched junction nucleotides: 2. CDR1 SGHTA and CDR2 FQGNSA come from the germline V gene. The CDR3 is CASSLPGGDYGYTF. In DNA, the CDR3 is TGTGCCAGCAGCTTACCAGGGGGCGACTATGGCTACACCTTC. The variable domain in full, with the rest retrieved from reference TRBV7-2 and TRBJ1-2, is GAGVSQSPSNKVTEKGKDVELRCDPISGHTALYWYRQSLGQGLEFLIYFQGNSAPDKSGLPSDRFSAERTGGSVSTLTIQRTQQEDSAVYLCASSLPGGDYGYTFGSGTRLTVV.

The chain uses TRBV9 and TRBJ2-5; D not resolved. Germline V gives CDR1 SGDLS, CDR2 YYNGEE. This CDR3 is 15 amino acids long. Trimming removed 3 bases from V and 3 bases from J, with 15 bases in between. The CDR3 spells CASSGPPGLKETQYF. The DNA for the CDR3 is TGTGCCAGCAGCGGGCCCCCCGGGCTTAAAGAGACCCAGTACTTC.

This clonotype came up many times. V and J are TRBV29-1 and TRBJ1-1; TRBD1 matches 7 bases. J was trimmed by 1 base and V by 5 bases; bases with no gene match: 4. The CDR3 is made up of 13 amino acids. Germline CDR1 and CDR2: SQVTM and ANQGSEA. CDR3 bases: TGCAGCGTTTCCGGGACAGAGAACACTGAAGCTTTCTTT. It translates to CSVSGTENTEAFF.

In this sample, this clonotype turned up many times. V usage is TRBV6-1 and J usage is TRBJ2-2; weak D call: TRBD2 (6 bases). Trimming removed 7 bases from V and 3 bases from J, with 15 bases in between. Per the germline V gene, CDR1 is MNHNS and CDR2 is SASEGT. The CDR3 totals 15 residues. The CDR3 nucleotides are TGTGCCAGCAATCCGGTCGGAGGGTACACCGGGGAGCTGTTTTTT. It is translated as CASNPVGGYTGELFF.

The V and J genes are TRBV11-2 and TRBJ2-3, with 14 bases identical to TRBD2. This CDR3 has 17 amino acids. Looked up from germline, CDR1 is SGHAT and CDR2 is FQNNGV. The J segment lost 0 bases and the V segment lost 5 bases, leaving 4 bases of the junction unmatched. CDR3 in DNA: TGTGCCAGCAGCCGGACTAGCGGGGGGACTAGCACAGATACGCAGTATTTT. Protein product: CASSRTSGGTSTDTQYF.

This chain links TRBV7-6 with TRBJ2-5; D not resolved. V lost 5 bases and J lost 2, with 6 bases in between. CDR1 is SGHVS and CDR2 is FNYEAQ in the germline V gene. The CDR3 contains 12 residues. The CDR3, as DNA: TGTGCCAGCAGCCCAGAGCAAGAGACCCAGTACTTC. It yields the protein CASSPEQETQYF. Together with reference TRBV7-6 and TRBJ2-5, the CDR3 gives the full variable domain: GAGVSQSPRYKVTKRGQDVALRCDPISGHVSLYWYRQALGQGPEFLTYFNYEAQQDKSGLPNDRFSAERPEGSISTLTIQRTEQRDSAMYRCASSPEQETQYFGPGTRLLVL.

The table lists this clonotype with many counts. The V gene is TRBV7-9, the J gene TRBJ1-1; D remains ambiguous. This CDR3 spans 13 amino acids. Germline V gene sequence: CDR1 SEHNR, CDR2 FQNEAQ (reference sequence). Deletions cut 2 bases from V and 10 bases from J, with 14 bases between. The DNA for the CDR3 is TGTGCCAGCAGCTTACTCGGCGGGAATGCAGCTTTCTTT. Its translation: CASSLLGGNAAFF.